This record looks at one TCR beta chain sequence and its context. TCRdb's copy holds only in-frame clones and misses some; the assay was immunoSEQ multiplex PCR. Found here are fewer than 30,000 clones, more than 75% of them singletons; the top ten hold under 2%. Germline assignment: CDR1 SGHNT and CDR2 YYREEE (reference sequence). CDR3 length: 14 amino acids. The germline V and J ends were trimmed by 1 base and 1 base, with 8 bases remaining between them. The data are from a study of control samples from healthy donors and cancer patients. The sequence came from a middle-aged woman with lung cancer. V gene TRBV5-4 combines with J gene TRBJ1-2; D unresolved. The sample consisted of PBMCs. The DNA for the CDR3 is TGTGCCAGCAGCTTGTCTCGGGATAACTATGGCTACACCTTC. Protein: CASSLSRDNYGYTF.